A single sample is the source of the 4 T cell receptor beta chains below, sequenced in a study of cytomegalovirus exposure and HLA in healthy donors. PCR used 60 Vbeta primers and 13 Jbeta primers. Libraries were prepared by immunoSEQ multiplex PCR; TCRdb keeps only in-frame clonotypes and omits some of them. This sample carries about 93,000 clones, nearly 80% of them seen once, and the ten largest clones take about 3.5%. The material sequenced was PBMCs. The receptors here all came from a woman aged 40 to 50 in good health and CMV-seronegative.

The rearrangement joins TRBV6-5 to TRBJ1-2, with 9 bases aligning to TRBD1. Germline trimming cut 6 bases from V and 10 bases from J; bases unmatched to any gene: 9. This CDR3 has 13 residues. Germline-derived CDR1 and CDR2 are MNHEY and SVGAGI. The CDR3 region is CASRSGTGFDYTF. The CDR3 DNA reads TGTGCCAGCAGGTCCGGGACAGGGTTCGACTACACCTTC.

This clone was observed once. V usage is TRBV9 and J usage is TRBJ1-1, with D uncertain. From germline, CDR1 is SGDLS and CDR2 YYNGEE. The CDR3 is 15 amino acids. Trimming took off 0 bases at V and 3 bases at J, with 12 bases between the two ends. The CDR3 spells CASSVATRIYTEAFF. In DNA, the CDR3 is TGTGCCAGCAGCGTAGCTACGAGGATCTACACTGAAGCTTTCTTT.

This clone appeared a few times. V and J are TRBV27 and TRBJ1-5; D uncertain. CDR1 and CDR2 from the germline V gene are MNHEY and SMNVEV (reference sequence). The length of the CDR3 is 13 residues. V was cut by 5 bases and J by 0 bases, with 5 bases left in between. CDR3: CASSPYSNQPQHF. Here the CDR3 DNA reads TGTGCCAGCAGTCCTTATAGCAATCAGCCCCAGCATTTT.

The chain is built from TRBV7-9 and TRBJ1-2, with 8 bases aligning to TRBD1. Per the germline V gene, CDR1 is SEHNR and CDR2 is FQNEAQ (reference sequence). The CDR3 spans 14 residues. The J segment lost 5 bases and the V segment lost 6 bases, leaving 8 bases of the junction unmatched. The CDR3 is CASRPDRERYGYTF. The CDR3 DNA reads TGTGCCAGCAGACCGGACAGGGAGCGATATGGCTACACCTTC.